This entry concerns a single T cell receptor beta chain. What it recognizes is unknown. The data originate from a study of Ad26.COV2.S vaccination and SARS-CoV-2 variants. The sample's treatment: 15 to 20 received Ad26.COV2.S at low or high dose, single or two shots; a few received placebo; per-sample allocation not given. Samples were taken on day 63 after the first vaccine or placebo injection. Its platform was an Ad26 vector, and its expressed antigen was Wuhan-strain SARS-CoV-2 spike. Study-wide points: Analyses that measured TCR breadth and depth may have underestimated total T cell responses.

TCRdb's table, derived via immunoSEQ multiplex PCR, lists solely in-frame clones and lacks some. There are roughly 350,000 clones in the sample; approximately 86% occur only once, and about 11% lies in the top ten. The sequences come from peripheral blood, collected in a trial of Ad26.COV2.S vaccine versus placebo. The source of this sequence is a person between 18 and 60 years old who received the Ad26.COV2.S COVID-19 vaccine or a placebo.

The CDR3 nucleotides read TGTGCCAGCACCCGACGGGACTACCTCCACAATGAGCAGTTCTTC. It translates to CASTRRDYLHNEQFF. The gene calls are TRBV9 and TRBJ2-1; TRBD2 agrees at 7 bases. Trimming at V came to 6 bases and at J to 5 bases, leaving 11 bases not matched to a gene. Germline V gene lookup returns CDR1 SGDLS and CDR2 YYNGEE. This CDR3 is built from 15 residues.